What follows are 2 T cell receptor beta chains derived from one specimen sequenced in a study of a mutant IDH1 vaccine in newly diagnosed glioma. Time point specified: baseline, week 1 (first vaccination visit). Treatment: pre-vaccination baseline after standard-of-care therapy. Method: immunoSEQ multiplex PCR; TCRdb's copy keeps in-frame clones and lacks some. Seen here are 50,000 to 75,000 clones, about 90% observed once, and the top ten hold approximately 2.4%. The specimen was PBMCs, collected from a glioma patient treated with radiotherapy, temozolomide or both. The receptor source for this set is a man in his fifties or sixties with glioma.

This chain joins TRBV7-8 and TRBJ2-1; D is undetermined. The CDR3 is made up of 17 amino acids. V dropped 6 bases and J dropped 8 bases, with 26 bases sitting between them. The germline CDR1 and CDR2 sequences are SGHVS and FQNEAQ. The CDR3, as DNA: TGTGCCAGCAGGCCCCGGAGAGGATTCGCCCCTTTTCATGAGCAGTTCTTC. Encoded protein: CASRPRRGFAPFHEQFF.

The chain recombines TRBV5-1 with TRBJ2-7, with D perhaps TRBD2 (6 bases). From germline, CDR1 is SGHRS and CDR2 YFSETQ. Trimming removed 4 bases at V and 4 bases at J, with 9 bases between. CDR3 length: 12 residues. This CDR3 reads CASSPEGYEQYF. CDR3 DNA sequence: TGCGCCAGCAGCCCGGAGGGGTACGAGCAGTACTTC.